The present T cell receptor (beta chain) was sequenced within a study of high-grade serous ovarian cancer treatment subgroups. Study information: Each sample yielded on average approximately 7,500 unique TCR beta rearrangements from around 14,000 reads. Regarding the study as a whole: Same-patient tumor repertoires overlapped at roughly 0.1 to 0.79; different patients barely overlapped. Only CDR3 was analyzed; CDR1 and CDR2 were not.

Tumor samples were taken before definitive surgery or chemotherapy. Repertoires were generated with immunoSEQ multiplex PCR, while TCRdb's copy carries only in-frame clones and drops some. This sample has about 33,000 clones, with roughly 83% found just once. Trimming removed 3 bases at V and 8 bases at J, with 10 bases between. CDR1 and CDR2 (germline): SQVTM, ANQGSEA. The CDR3 covers 12 residues. About this clone: The antigen is not known.

Specimen: tumor tissue. This clonotype was sampled from a human donor with high-grade serous ovarian cancer. The chain combines TRBV29-1 with TRBJ1-4; D call uncertain. The CDR3 nucleotides read TGCAGCGTTGATGTCGGTAGCGAAAAACTGTTTTTT. Its protein product is CSVDVGSEKLFF.